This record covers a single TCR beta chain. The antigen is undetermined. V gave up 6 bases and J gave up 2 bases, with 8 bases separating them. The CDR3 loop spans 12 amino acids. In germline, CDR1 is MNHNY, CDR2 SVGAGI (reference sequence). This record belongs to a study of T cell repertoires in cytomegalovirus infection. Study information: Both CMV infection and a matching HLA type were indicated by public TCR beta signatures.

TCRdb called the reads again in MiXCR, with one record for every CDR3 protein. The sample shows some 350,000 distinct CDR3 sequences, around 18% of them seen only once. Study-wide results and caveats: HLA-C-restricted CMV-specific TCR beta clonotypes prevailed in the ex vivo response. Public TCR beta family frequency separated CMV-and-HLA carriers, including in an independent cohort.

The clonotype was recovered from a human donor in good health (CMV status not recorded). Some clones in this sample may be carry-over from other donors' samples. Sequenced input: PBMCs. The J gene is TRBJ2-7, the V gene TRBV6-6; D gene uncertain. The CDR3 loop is CASSIETYEQYF. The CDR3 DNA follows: TGTGCCAGCAGCATTGAGACCTACGAGCAGTACTTC.